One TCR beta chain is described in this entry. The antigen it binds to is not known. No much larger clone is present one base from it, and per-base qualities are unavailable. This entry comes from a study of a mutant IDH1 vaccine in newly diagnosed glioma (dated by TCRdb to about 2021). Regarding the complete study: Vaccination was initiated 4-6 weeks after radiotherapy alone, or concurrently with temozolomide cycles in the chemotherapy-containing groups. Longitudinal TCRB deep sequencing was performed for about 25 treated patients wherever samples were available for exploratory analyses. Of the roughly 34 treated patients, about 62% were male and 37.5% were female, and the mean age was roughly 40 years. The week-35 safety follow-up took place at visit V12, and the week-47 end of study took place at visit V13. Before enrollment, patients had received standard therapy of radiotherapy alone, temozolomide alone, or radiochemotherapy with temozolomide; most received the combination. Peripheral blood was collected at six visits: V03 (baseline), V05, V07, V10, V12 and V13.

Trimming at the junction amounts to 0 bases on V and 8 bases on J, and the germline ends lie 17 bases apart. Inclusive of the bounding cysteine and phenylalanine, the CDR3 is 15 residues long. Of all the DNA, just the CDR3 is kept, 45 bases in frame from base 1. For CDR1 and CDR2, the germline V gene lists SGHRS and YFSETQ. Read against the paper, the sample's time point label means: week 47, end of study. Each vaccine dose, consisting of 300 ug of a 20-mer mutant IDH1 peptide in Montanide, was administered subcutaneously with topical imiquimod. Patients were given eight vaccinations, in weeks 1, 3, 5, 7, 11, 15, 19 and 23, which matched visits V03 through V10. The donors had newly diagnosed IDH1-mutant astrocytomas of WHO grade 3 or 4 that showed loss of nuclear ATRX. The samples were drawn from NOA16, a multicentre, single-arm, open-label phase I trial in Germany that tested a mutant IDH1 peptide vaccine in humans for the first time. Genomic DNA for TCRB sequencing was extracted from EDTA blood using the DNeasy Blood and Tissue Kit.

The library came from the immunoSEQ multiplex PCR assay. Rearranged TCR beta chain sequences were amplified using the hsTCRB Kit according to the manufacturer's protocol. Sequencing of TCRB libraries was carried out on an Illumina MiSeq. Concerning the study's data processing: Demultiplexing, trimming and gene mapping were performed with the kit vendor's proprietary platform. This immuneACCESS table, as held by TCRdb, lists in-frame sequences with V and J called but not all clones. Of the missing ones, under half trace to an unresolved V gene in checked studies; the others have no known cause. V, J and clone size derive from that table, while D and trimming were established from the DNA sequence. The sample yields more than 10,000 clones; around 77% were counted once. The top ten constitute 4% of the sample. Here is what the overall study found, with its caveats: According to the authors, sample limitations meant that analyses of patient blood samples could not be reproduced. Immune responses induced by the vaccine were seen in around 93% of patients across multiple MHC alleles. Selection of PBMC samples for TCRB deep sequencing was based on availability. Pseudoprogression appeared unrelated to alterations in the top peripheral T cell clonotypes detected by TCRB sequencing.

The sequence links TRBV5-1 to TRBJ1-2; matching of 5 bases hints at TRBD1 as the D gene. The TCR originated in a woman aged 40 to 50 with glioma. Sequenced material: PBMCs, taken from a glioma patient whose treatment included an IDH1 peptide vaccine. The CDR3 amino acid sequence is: CASSLATVRVDGYTF. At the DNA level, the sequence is TGCGCCAGCAGCTTGGCGACTGTCAGGGTAGACGGCTACACCTTC.